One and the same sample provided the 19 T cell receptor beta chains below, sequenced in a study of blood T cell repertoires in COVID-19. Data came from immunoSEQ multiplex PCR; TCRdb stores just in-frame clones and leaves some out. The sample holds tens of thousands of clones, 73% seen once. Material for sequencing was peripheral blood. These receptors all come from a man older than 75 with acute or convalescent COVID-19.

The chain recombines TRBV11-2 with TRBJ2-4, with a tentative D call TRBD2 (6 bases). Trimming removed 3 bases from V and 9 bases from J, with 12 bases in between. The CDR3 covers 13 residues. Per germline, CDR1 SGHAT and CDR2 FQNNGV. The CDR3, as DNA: TGTGCCAGCAGCTTTCCCGGGGGAATCATTCAGTACTTC. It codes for CASSFPGGIIQYF.

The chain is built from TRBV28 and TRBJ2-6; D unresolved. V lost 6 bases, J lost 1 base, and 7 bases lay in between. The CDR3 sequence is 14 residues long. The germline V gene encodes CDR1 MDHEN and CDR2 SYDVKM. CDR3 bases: TGTGCCAGCAGCGTAAATTCTGGGGCCAACGTCCTGACTTTC. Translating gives CASSVNSGANVLTF.

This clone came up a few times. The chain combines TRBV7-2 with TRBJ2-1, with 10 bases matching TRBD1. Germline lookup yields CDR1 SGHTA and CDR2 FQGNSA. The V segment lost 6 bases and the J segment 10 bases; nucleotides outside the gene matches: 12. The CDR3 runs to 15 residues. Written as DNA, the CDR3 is TGTGCCAGCAGACCCGGGACAGGGGTCTTAGGGGAGCAGTTCTTC. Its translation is CASRPGTGVLGEQFF.

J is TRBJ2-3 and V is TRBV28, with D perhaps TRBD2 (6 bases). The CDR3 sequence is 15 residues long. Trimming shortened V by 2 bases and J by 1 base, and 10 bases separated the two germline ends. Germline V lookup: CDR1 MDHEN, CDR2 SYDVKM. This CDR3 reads CASSLGGTGTDTQYF. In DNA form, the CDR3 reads TGTGCCAGCAGTTTAGGCGGGACGGGCACAGATACGCAGTATTTT. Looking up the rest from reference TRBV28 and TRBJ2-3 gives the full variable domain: DVKVTQSSRYLVKRTGEKVFLECVQDMDHENMFWYRQDPGLGLRLIYFSYDVKMKEKGDIPEGYSVSREKKERFSLILESASTNQTSMYLCASSLGGTGTDTQYFGPGTRLTVL.

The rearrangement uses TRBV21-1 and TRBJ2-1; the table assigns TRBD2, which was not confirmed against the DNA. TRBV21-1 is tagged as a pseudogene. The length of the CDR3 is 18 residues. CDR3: CASSAQSGEGPRYNEQFF. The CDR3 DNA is TGTGCCAGCAGTGCCCAGTCGGGGGAGGGCCCTCGATACAATGAGCAGTTCTTC.

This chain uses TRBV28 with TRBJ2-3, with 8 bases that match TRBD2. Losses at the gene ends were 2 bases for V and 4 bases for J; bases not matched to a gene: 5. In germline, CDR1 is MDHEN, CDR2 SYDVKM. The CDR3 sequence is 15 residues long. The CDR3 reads CASSLREGRADTQYF. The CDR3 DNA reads TGTGCCAGCAGTTTACGGGAGGGCCGCGCAGATACGCAGTATTTT.

This CDR3 is CATSEAGWGTGELFF. DNA of the CDR3: TGTGCCACCAGTGAAGCGGGGTGGGGCACCGGGGAGCTGTTTTTT. V usage is TRBV24-1 and J usage is TRBJ2-2; TRBD2 matches at 7 bases. Germline V gives CDR1 KGHDR, CDR2 SFDVKD. The V segment lost 4 bases and the J segment 4 bases; nucleotides outside the gene matches: 5. The CDR3 has 15 amino acids.

In nucleotides, the CDR3 is TGTGCCAGCAGCTCTGGCGGGGCCTCCTACAATGAGCAGTTCTTC. Protein product: CASSSGGASYNEQFF. This chain joins TRBV7-2 and TRBJ2-1; D perhaps matches TRBD2 (6 bases). Germline V gene data show CDR1 as SGHTA and CDR2 as FQGNSA. This CDR3 comprises 15 residues. Deletions cut 4 bases from V and 0 bases from J, with 10 bases between.

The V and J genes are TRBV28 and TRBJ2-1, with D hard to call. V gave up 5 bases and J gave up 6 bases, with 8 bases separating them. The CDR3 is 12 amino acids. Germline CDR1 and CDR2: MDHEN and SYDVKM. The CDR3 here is CASSLYGNEQFF. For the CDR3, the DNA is TGTGCCAGCAGTCTCTACGGCAATGAGCAGTTCTTC. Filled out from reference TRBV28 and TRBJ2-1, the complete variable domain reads DVKVTQSSRYLVKRTGEKVFLECVQDMDHENMFWYRQDPGLGLRLIYFSYDVKMKEKGDIPEGYSVSREKKERFSLILESASTNQTSMYLCASSLYGNEQFFGPGTRLTVL.

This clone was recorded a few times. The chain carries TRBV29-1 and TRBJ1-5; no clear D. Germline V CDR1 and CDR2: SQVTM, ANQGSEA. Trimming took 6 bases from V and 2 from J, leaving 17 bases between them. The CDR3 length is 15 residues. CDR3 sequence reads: CSVSEGFLGNQPQHF. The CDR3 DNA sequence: TGCAGCGTCTCGGAGGGTTTTTTGGGCAATCAGCCCCAGCATTTT.

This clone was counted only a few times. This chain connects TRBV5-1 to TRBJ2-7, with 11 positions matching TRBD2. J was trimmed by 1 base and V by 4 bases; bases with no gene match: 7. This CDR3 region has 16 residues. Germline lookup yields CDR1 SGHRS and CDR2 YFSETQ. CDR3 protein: CASSPSLAGGSYEQYF. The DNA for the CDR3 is TGCGCCAGCAGCCCCAGTCTAGCGGGAGGTTCCTACGAGCAGTACTTC. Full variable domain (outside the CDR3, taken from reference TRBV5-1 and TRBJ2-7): KAGVTQTPRYLIKTRGQQVTLSCSPISGHRSVSWYQQTPGQGLQFLFEYFSETQRNKGNFPGRFSGRQFSNSRSEMNVSTLELGDSALYLCASSPSLAGGSYEQYFGPGTRLTVT.

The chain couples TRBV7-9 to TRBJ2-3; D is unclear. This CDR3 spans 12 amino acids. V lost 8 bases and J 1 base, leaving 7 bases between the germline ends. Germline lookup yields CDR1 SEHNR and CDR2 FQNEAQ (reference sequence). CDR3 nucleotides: TGTGCCAGCTCACCGGGCACAGATACGCAGTATTTT. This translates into CASSPGTDTQYF.

The CDR3 nucleotides read TGTGCCAGCAGCCGGACAGGGGCCCACGAGCAGTACTTC. Residues: CASSRTGAHEQYF. The rearrangement uses TRBV3-1 (or the pseudogene TRBV3-2) and TRBJ2-7, with TRBD1 identical over 9 bases. V was pared by 4 bases and J by 5 bases, with 3 bases of the junction left unmatched. There are 13 residues in the CDR3. Looked up from germline, CDR1 is LGHDT and CDR2 is YNNKEL (reference sequence).

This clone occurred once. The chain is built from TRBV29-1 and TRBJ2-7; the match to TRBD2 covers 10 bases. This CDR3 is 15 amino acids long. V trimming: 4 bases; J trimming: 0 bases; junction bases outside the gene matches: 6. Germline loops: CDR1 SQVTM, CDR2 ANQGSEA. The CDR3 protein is CSVVPAGGLSYEQYF. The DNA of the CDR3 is TGCAGCGTTGTGCCAGCGGGAGGGCTCTCCTACGAGCAGTACTTC.

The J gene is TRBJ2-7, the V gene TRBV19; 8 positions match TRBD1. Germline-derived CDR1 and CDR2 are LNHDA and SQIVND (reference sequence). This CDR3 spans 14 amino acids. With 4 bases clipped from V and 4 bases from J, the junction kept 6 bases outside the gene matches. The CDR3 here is CASSKARGQYEQYF. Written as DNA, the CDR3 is TGTGCCAGTAGTAAGGCCAGGGGGCAGTACGAGCAGTACTTC.

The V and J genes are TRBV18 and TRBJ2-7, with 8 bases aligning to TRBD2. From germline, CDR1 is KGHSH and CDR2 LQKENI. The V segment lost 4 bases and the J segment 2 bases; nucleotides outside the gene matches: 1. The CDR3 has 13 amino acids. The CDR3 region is CASSLAGPYEQYF. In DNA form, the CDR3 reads TGTGCCAGCTCACTAGCGGGACCCTACGAGCAGTACTTC.

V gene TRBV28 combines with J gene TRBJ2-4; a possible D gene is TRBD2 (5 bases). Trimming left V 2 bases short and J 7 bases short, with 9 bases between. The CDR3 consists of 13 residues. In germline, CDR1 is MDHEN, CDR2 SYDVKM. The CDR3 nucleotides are TGTGCCAGCAGTTTAGTCGGACTGAACATTCAGTACTTC. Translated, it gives CASSLVGLNIQYF.

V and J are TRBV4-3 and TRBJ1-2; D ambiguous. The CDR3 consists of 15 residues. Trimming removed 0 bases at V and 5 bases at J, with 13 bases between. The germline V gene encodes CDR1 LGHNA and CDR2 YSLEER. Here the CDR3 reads CASSQDLSGGYGYTF. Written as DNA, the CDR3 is TGCGCCAGCAGCCAAGATCTCTCCGGCGGTTATGGCTACACCTTC.

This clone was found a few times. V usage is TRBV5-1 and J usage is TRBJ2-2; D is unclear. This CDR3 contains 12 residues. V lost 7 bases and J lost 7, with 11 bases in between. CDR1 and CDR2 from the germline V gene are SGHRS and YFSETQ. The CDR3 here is CASGLSRGELFF. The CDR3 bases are TGCGCCAGCGGCCTCTCACGCGGGGAGCTGTTTTTT.